A single sample is the source of the 15 T cell receptor beta chains below, sequenced in a study of response to subunit inactivated influenza vaccine. A single record per CDR3 protein comes from TCRdb applying MiXCR to the RT-PCR reads. The sample shows some 500,000 distinct CDR3 sequences, around 25% of them seen only once. The sequenced sample was CD4+ T cells sorted from PBMCs, obtained around 5 days after vaccination. All receptors come from a man over 45 who received an inactivated influenza vaccine.

This clonotype occurred many times. This chain uses TRBV20-1 with TRBJ2-5; TRBD1 or TRBD2 may be the D gene (6 bases each). This CDR3 is built from 14 residues. V was cut by 6 bases and J by 1 base, with 15 bases left in between. CDR1 is DFQATT and CDR2 is SNEGSKA in the germline V gene (reference sequence). The DNA of the CDR3 is TGCAGTGCGAATACGGGGGCCCGCCAAGAGACCCAGTACTTC. It is translated as CSANTGARQETQYF.

The table lists this clonotype with a few counts. The chain employs TRBV11-2 and TRBJ1-5; D may be TRBD1 (6 bases). Germline assignment: CDR1 SGHAT and CDR2 FQNNGV. V dropped 4 bases and J dropped 7 bases, with 14 bases sitting between them. The CDR3 loop spans 14 amino acids. Here the CDR3 reads CASSSHGGGQPQHF. The CDR3 DNA sequence: TGTGCCAGCAGCTCCCACGGGGGGGGCCAGCCCCAGCATTTT. The variable domain in full, with the rest retrieved from reference TRBV11-2 and TRBJ1-5, is EAGVAQSPRYKIIEKRQSVAFWCNPISGHATLYWYQQILGQGPKLLIQFQNNGVVDDSQLPKDRFSAERLKGVDSTLKIQPAKLEDSAVYLCASSSHGGGQPQHFGDGTRLSIL.

The chain recombines TRBV7-2 with TRBJ2-1, with 10 positions matching TRBD2. CDR3 length: 15 amino acids. Germline V CDR1 and CDR2: SGHTA, FQGNSA. Trimming removed 2 bases from V and 6 bases from J; junction bases left unmatched: 4. As DNA, the CDR3 is TGTGCCAGCAGCTTATCTAGCGGGAGTTTCAATGAGCAGTTCTTC. The encoded protein is CASSLSSGSFNEQFF.

This clonotype was picked up a small number of times. The rearrangement joins TRBV4-3 to TRBJ2-7; D gene uncertain. Germline lookup yields CDR1 LGHNA and CDR2 YSLEER. Trimming cost V 1 base and J 0 bases, with 10 bases left between them. This CDR3 is built from 15 residues. CDR3: CASSQVWTPSYEQYF. The CDR3 DNA reads TGCGCCAGCAGCCAAGTTTGGACGCCCTCCTACGAGCAGTACTTC.

The chain employs TRBV6-2 or TRBV6-3 and TRBJ1-6; D may be TRBD1 (5 bases). Germline CDR1 is MNHEY and CDR2 is SVGEGT. V dropped 8 bases and J dropped 6 bases, with 17 bases sitting between them. The CDR3 is 15 residues long. In DNA, the CDR3 is TGTGCCAGCGGCAACAGGCGCCGTCTTAATTCACCCCTCCACTTT. Encoded protein: CASGNRRRLNSPLHF.

The chain combines TRBV7-8 with TRBJ1-1; D is uncertain. Germline V gene lookup returns CDR1 SGHVS and CDR2 FQNEAQ. V lost 3 bases and J 0 bases, leaving 8 bases between the germline ends. The CDR3 contains 14 residues. The CDR3 loop reads CASSFMKVNTEAFF. CDR3 bases: TGTGCCAGCAGCTTTATGAAGGTGAACACTGAAGCTTTCTTT. The whole variable domain, remainder taken from reference TRBV7-8 and TRBJ1-1, is GAGVSQSPRYKVAKRGQDVALRCDPISGHVSLFWYQQALGQGPEFLTYFQNEAQLDKSGLPSDRFFAERPEGSVSTLKIQRTQQEDSAVYLCASSFMKVNTEAFFGQGTRLTVV.

This clonotype was detected ten times or more. The chain uses TRBV12-3 or TRBV12-4 and TRBJ2-7; the D gene is possibly TRBD1 (6 bases). The CDR3 spans 15 residues. V was trimmed by 5 bases and J by 0 bases, leaving 14 bases between them. In nucleotides, the CDR3 is TGTGCCAGCAGTCCTCAGGGGCACCCCTCCTACGAGCAGTACTTC. Translating it yields CASSPQGHPSYEQYF.

The chain uses TRBV7-2 and TRBJ2-3, with unresolved D. This CDR3 has 17 residues. The ends were cut back, 1 base at V and 0 bases at J, with 14 bases in the middle. Germline V gives CDR1 SGHTA, CDR2 FQGNSA. The CDR3 nucleotides read TGTGCCAGCAGCTTAGGGGCCATCGGGCCAAGCACAGATACGCAGTATTTT. Translating gives CASSLGAIGPSTDTQYF. The full variable domain, completed using reference TRBV7-2 and TRBJ2-3, is GAGVSQSPSNKVTEKGKDVELRCDPISGHTALYWYRQSLGQGLEFLIYFQGNSAPDKSGLPSDRFSAERTGGSVSTLTIQRTQQEDSAVYLCASSLGAIGPSTDTQYFGPGTRLTVL.

The gene calls are TRBV4-3 and TRBJ2-1; 10 bases map to TRBD1. This CDR3 comprises 15 residues. V lost 0 bases, J lost 6 bases, and 2 bases stayed unmatched. Germline V lookup: CDR1 LGHNA, CDR2 YSLEER. In DNA form, the CDR3 reads TGCGCCAGCAGCCAAGAGGACAGGGGGTTCAATGAGCAGTTCTTC. Encoded protein: CASSQEDRGFNEQFF.

This clonotype was picked up many times. This chain connects TRBV24-1 to TRBJ2-2; D is unresolved. The germline V and J ends were trimmed by 7 bases and 1 base, with 3 bases remaining between them. CDR3 length: 12 amino acids. In germline, CDR1 is KGHDR, CDR2 SFDVKD. The CDR3 loop reads CATSQNTGELFF. The CDR3 DNA reads as TGTGCCACCAGCCAGAACACCGGGGAGCTGTTTTTT.

This clonotype was counted between two and nine times. V gene TRBV20-1 combines with J gene TRBJ2-3, with 11 bases aligning to TRBD2. This CDR3 spans 16 amino acids. The V segment lost 0 bases and the J segment 1 base; nucleotides outside the gene matches: 3. Germline V gives CDR1 DFQATT, CDR2 SNEGSKA (reference sequence). The CDR3 loop is CSARDWTSGRTDTQYF. In nucleotides, the CDR3 is TGCAGTGCTAGAGATTGGACTAGCGGGCGCACAGATACGCAGTATTTT.

V and J are TRBV24-1 and TRBJ2-3; D unclear. This CDR3 comprises 11 residues. The V gene's germline CDR1 is KGHDR and CDR2 SFDVKD. Trimming took 0 bases from V and 9 from J, leaving 3 bases between them. The CDR3 here is CATSDLNTQYF. The CDR3, as DNA: TGTGCCACCAGTGATTTGAACACGCAGTATTTT.

The chain couples TRBV20-1 to TRBJ2-3; 10 bases line up with TRBD2. The germline V gene has CDR1 DFQATT and CDR2 SNEGSKA (reference sequence). J was trimmed by 6 bases and V by 0 bases; bases with no gene match: 9. There are 16 residues in the CDR3. CDR3 bases: TGCAGTGCTAGAGATCGTCGCCTAGCGGGAGTTGATACGCAGTATTTT. Its translation is CSARDRRLAGVDTQYF.

CDR3 coding DNA: TGCAGTGCTAGGAACAGTGTTGGCTATGGCTACACCTTC. Translated: CSARNSVGYGYTF. The V call is TRBV20-1, the J call TRBJ1-2, with unresolved D. CDR1 and CDR2 (germline): DFQATT, SNEGSKA (reference sequence). The CDR3 spans 13 residues. V was pared by 3 bases and J by 4 bases, with 12 bases between.

V is TRBV5-6 and J is TRBJ1-2; TRBD1 is a possible D gene (5 bases). Germline CDR1 is SGHDT and CDR2 is YYEEEE. CDR3 length: 14 residues. The V gene lost 2 bases and the J gene lost 2 bases, with 10 bases spanning the gap. CDR3 loop: CASSFRDVNYGYTF. CDR3 nucleotides: TGTGCCAGCAGCTTCCGGGACGTGAACTATGGCTACACCTTC. Full variable domain (outside the CDR3, taken from reference TRBV5-6 and TRBJ1-2): DAGVTQSPTHLIKTRGQQVTLRCSPKSGHDTVSWYQQALGQGPQFIFQYYEEEERQRGNFPDRFSGHQFPNYSSELNVNALLLGDSALYLCASSFRDVNYGYTFGSGTRLTVV.